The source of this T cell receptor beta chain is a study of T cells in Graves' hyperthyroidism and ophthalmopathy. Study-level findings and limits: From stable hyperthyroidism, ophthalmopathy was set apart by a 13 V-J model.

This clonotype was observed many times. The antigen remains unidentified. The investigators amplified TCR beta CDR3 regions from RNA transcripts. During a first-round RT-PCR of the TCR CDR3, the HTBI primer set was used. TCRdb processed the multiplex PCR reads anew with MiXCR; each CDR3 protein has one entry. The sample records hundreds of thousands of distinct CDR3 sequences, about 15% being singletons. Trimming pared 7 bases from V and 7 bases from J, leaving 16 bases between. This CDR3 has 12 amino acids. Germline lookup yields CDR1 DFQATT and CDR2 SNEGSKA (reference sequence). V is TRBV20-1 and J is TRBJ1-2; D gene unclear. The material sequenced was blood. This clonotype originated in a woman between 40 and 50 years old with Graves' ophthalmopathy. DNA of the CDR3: TGCAGTGTCCCGAATGCGGGCTCTGGCTACACCTTC. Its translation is CSVPNAGSGYTF.